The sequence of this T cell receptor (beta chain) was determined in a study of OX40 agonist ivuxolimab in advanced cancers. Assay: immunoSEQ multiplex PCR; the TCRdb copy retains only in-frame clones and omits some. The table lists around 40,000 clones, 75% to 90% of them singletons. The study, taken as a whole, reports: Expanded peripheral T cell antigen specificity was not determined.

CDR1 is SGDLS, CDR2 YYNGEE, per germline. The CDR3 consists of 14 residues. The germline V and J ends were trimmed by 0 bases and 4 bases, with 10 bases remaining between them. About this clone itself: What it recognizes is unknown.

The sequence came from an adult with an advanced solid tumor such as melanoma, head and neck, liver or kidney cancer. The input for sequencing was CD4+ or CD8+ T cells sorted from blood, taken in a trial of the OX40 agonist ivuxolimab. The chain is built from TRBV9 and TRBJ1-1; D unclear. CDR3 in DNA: TGTGCCAGCAGCGTAGGCCAGGTCGGCACTGAAGCTTTCTTT. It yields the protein CASSVGQVGTEAFF.